This T cell receptor (beta chain) was observed in a study of blood T cells in healthy people across ages. Germline CDR1 and CDR2: MNHNY and SVGAGI (reference sequence). The junction had 14 bases not matched to a gene; V was cut back by 11 bases and J by 2 bases. The CDR3 runs to 15 residues. Alongside a J-beta primer mix, a sample-barcoded 5' primer served in a second PCR lasting 7 to 11 cycles. The authors tagged each cDNA molecule using a template-switch adaptor with 12 random nucleotides. TCRdb re-called the 5' RACE reads with MiXCR, one entry per CDR3 protein. The table lists around 1.1 million distinct CDR3 sequences, 35% to 45% of them singletons.

This sequence originates from a man aged 18 to 29 in good health. Source material: blood. The V call is TRBV6-6, the J call TRBJ1-2, with 7 bases aligning to TRBD1. The DNA of the CDR3 is TGTGCCGGCAACATAGCCGGGACAGCCAACTATGGCTACACCTTC. This sequence encodes CAGNIAGTANYGYTF.